These 19 T cell receptor beta chains were sequenced from one sample in a study of T cell responses to AZD1222 COVID-19 vaccine. Profiling relied on immunoSEQ multiplex PCR, and the TCRdb table lists in-frame clones only, not all of them. The sample contains under 200,000 clones, approximately 93% of which appear only once. Sequences were derived from peripheral blood, sampled on day 0 of AZD1222 vaccination. Receptors were obtained from an adult in good health.

The rearrangement joins TRBV27 to TRBJ1-1, with a weak D call TRBD1 (6 bases). Germline V CDR1 and CDR2: MNHEY, SMNVEV (reference sequence). CDR3 length equals 14 residues. Trimming shortened V by 4 bases and J by 2 bases, and 11 bases separated the two germline ends. For the CDR3, the DNA is TGTGCCAGCAGTTCCTACAGGGTCAACACTGAAGCTTTCTTT. Translation gives CASSSYRVNTEAFF.

The DNA of the CDR3 is TGTGCCGGGGGCGGGGCCTTCGATTCACCCCTCCACTTT. This translates into CAGGGAFDSPLHF. The chain joins TRBV10-3 to TRBJ1-6; D perhaps matches TRBD1 (6 bases). Trimming removed 11 bases from V and 8 bases from J, with 16 bases in between. The germline V gene encodes CDR1 ENHRY and CDR2 SYGVKD. This CDR3 has 13 amino acids.

V and J are TRBV7-8 and TRBJ1-5; tentatively, D is TRBD1 (6 bases). The CDR3 is 18 residues long. CDR1 and CDR2 from the germline V gene are SGHVS and FQNEAQ. Trimming cost V 4 bases and J 3 bases, with 22 bases left between them. In nucleotides, the CDR3 is TGTGCCAGCAGCTCCCTAGGGGGGTTGGCGAATTCCAATCAGCCCCAGCATTTT. Its protein product is CASSSLGGLANSNQPQHF.

V gene TRBV6-1 combines with J gene TRBJ1-2; tentative D call: TRBD1 (5 bases). Germline-derived CDR1 and CDR2 are MNHNS and SASEGT. V lost 3 bases, J lost 0 bases, and 14 bases lay in between. CDR3 length: 16 amino acids. The DNA for the CDR3 is TGTGCCAGCAGTGAGGACTGGGACTTCCCTAACTATGGCTACACCTTC. Protein sequence: CASSEDWDFPNYGYTF.

This sequence joins TRBV5-5 and TRBJ2-3, with TRBD2 identical over 8 bases. This CDR3 is built from 17 residues. The germline V gene has CDR1 SGHKS and CDR2 YYEKEE (reference sequence). Unmatched junction bases numbered 19, after V lost 6 bases and J lost 7 bases. The CDR3 loop is CASNPIYGRGAAHTQYF. In DNA form, the CDR3 reads TGTGCCAGCAACCCGATCTACGGGCGGGGGGCTGCTCATACGCAGTATTTT. The full variable domain, completed using reference TRBV5-5 and TRBJ2-3, is DAGVTQSPTHLIKTRGQQVTLRCSPISGHKSVSWYQQVLGQGPQFIFQYYEKEERGRGNFPDRFSARQFPNYSSELNVNALLLGDSALYLCASNPIYGRGAAHTQYFGPGTRLTVL.

This rearrangement joins TRBV18 to TRBJ1-2; D is ambiguous. Deletions cut 6 bases from V and 6 bases from J, with 17 bases between. This CDR3 has 14 amino acids. Germline CDR1 and CDR2: KGHSH and LQKENI. The CDR3 loop is CASSPQEVVDGYTF. DNA of the CDR3: TGTGCCAGCTCTCCCCAGGAAGTGGTAGATGGCTACACCTTC.

The rearrangement joins TRBV2 to TRBJ1-1; D gene uncertain. Trimming took 2 bases from V and 7 from J, leaving 17 bases between them. The CDR3 runs to 15 residues. Germline V gene data show CDR1 as SNHLY and CDR2 as FYNNEI. The CDR3 spells CASSEYTSEAGEAFF. In nucleotides, the CDR3 is TGTGCCAGCAGTGAATACACCAGTGAAGCTGGTGAAGCTTTCTTT.

Points on this clone: Other DNA sequences in the same sample also yield this CDR3. The genes are TRBV6-1 and TRBJ1-2; D ambiguous. Germline lookup yields CDR1 MNHNS and CDR2 SASEGT. V dropped 2 bases and J dropped 4 bases, with 5 bases sitting between them. The CDR3 sequence is 12 residues long. Here the CDR3 reads CASSERLYGYTF. The DNA of the CDR3 is TGTGCCAGCAGTGAACGCCTCTATGGCTACACCTTC.

This clone has a single count. The genes are TRBV20-1 and TRBJ2-3; D possibly corresponds to TRBD2 (5 bases). In germline, CDR1 is DFQATT, CDR2 SNEGSKA (reference sequence). This CDR3 region has 11 residues. Trimming cost V 6 bases and J 4 bases, with 8 bases left between them. This CDR3 reads CSALLADTQYF. The CDR3 DNA reads as TGCAGTGCCCTACTAGCAGATACGCAGTATTTT.

The genes are TRBV5-1 and TRBJ1-6, with 12 bases identical to TRBD1. Germline V gives CDR1 SGHRS, CDR2 YFSETQ. The junction had 2 bases not matched to a gene; V was cut back by 0 bases and J by 4 bases. The CDR3 has 17 amino acids. CDR3 amino acids: CASSLAGQGAYNSPLHF. The CDR3 DNA reads as TGCGCCAGCAGCTTGGCGGGACAGGGGGCGTATAATTCACCCCTCCACTTT. Looking up the rest from reference TRBV5-1 and TRBJ1-6 gives the full variable domain: KAGVTQTPRYLIKTRGQQVTLSCSPISGHRSVSWYQQTPGQGLQFLFEYFSETQRNKGNFPGRFSGRQFSNSRSEMNVSTLELGDSALYLCASSLAGQGAYNSPLHFGNGTRLTVT.

The chain is built from TRBV7-2 and TRBJ1-6, with D hard to call. This CDR3 has 12 amino acids. The germline V gene has CDR1 SGHTA and CDR2 FQGNSA. The V end was cut by 2 bases, the J end by 10 bases, with 6 bases between. The CDR3 bases are TGTGCCAGCAGCTTACAGAGGTCACCCCTCCACTTT. It codes for CASSLQRSPLHF.

CDR3 DNA sequence: TGCGCCAGCAGTGAGGACGCCCACGAGACAGATACGCAGTATTTT. The encoded protein is CASSEDAHETDTQYF. The J gene is TRBJ2-3, the V gene TRBV10-1; no definite D call. Trimming removed 2 bases from V and 3 bases from J, with 12 bases in between. Germline V gene data show CDR1 as WNHNN and CDR2 as SYGVQD (reference sequence). The length of the CDR3 is 15 residues.

The rearrangement links TRBV5-1 to TRBJ1-1, with 7 positions matching TRBD1. Germline assignment: CDR1 SGHRS and CDR2 YFSETQ. The CDR3 has 17 residues. V was pared by 0 bases and J by 6 bases, with 14 bases of the junction left unmatched. The CDR3 region has the DNA TGCGCCAGCAGCTTGGGACCTAAGCCTACAGGGGAAGCTGAAGCTTTCTTT. It specifies CASSLGPKPTGEAEAFF.

The chain uses TRBV10-2 and TRBJ2-1; D gene ambiguous. The V end was cut by 4 bases, the J end by 10 bases, with 14 bases between. The CDR3 contains 13 residues. Germline CDR1 and CDR2: WSHSY and SAAADI. CDR3 DNA sequence: TGCGCCAGCAGTGCCTTATCCGGAGAAGAGCAGTTCTTC. Protein product: CASSALSGEEQFF.

The genes are TRBV20-1 and TRBJ1-5, with 12 bases fitting TRBD1. Germline CDR1 is DFQATT and CDR2 is SNEGSKA (reference sequence). J was trimmed by 9 bases and V by 3 bases; bases with no gene match: 9. This CDR3 is 15 amino acids long. CDR3 coding DNA: TGCAGTGCTAGTCCGGGACAGGGGGCGGCCCGGCCCCAGCATTTT. Amino acid sequence: CSASPGQGAARPQHF.

The J gene is TRBJ2-7, the V gene TRBV19; D is tentatively TRBD1 or TRBD2 (6 bases each). Trimming stripped 5 bases from V and 0 bases from J, with 17 bases between. CDR3 length: 16 amino acids. Per germline, CDR1 LNHDA and CDR2 SQIVND (reference sequence). DNA for the CDR3: TGTGCCAGTAGTGCCCTAGCGAGAGGGGGCTCCTACGAGCAGTACTTC. This translates into CASSALARGGSYEQYF.

V and J are TRBV4-1 and TRBJ2-7, with D uncertain. The closer fit of TRBJ2-1 to the DNA end suggests the J call may be wrong. The CDR3 has 17 amino acids. The V gene's germline CDR1 is MGHRA and CDR2 YSYEKL. CDR3 in DNA: TGCGCCAGCAGCCCCTTCCAAACTACCAGGAGCTCCTACGAGCAGTTCTTC. Residues: CASSPFQTTRSSYEQFF.

This chain joins TRBV19 and TRBJ2-1, with TRBD2 matching 9 bases. The trim removed 5 bases at V and 3 bases at J, leaving 8 bases unmatched. The CDR3 totals 16 residues. From germline, CDR1 is LNHDA and CDR2 SQIVND (reference sequence). CDR3 in DNA: TGTGCCAGTAGTTGGATAGCGGGAGAGGACTACAATGAGCAGTTCTTC. It codes for CASSWIAGEDYNEQFF.

A few counts support this clone. V gene TRBV4-1 combines with J gene TRBJ2-7; 12 bases are a match to TRBD1. Germline-derived CDR1 and CDR2 are MGHRA and YSYEKL. The CDR3 runs 16 residues. J gave up 4 bases and V 2 bases, and 6 bases lay outside the gene matches. CDR3 loop: CASSQSGQGAFYEQYF. The CDR3 nucleotides read TGCGCCAGCAGCCAATCGGGACAGGGGGCTTTTTACGAGCAGTACTTC.